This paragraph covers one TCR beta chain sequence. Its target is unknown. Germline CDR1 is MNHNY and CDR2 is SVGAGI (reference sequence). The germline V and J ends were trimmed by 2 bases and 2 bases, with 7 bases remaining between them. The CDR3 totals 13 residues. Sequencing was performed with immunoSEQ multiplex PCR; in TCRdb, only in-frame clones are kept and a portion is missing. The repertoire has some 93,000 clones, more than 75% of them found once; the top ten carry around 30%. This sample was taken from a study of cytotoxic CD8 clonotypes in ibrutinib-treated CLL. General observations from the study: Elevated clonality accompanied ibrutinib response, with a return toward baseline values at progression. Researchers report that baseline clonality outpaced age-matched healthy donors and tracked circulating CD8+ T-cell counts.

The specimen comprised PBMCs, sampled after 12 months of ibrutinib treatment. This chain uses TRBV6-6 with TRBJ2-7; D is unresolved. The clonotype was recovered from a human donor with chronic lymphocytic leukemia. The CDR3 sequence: CASSYANAYEQYF. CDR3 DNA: TGTGCCAGCAGTTACGCCAATGCCTACGAGCAGTACTTC.